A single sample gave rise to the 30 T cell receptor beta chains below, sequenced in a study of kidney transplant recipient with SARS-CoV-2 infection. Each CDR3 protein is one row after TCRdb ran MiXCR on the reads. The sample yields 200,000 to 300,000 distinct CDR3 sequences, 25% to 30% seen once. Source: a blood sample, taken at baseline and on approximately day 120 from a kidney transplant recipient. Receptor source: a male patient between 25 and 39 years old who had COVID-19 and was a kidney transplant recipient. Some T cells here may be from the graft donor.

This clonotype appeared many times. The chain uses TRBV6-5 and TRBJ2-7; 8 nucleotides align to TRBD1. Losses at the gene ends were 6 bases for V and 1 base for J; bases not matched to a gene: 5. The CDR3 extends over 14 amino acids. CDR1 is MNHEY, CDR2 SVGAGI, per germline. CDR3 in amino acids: CASRGQAGSYEQYF. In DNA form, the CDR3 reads TGTGCCAGCAGGGGACAGGCGGGGTCCTACGAGCAGTACTTC.

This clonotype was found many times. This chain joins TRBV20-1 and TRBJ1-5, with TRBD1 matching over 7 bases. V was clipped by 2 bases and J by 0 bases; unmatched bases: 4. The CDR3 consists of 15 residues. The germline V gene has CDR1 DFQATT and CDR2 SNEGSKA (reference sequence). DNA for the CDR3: TGCAGTGCTAGAAACAGGGGAAGTAGCAATCAGCCCCAGCATTTT. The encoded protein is CSARNRGSSNQPQHF.

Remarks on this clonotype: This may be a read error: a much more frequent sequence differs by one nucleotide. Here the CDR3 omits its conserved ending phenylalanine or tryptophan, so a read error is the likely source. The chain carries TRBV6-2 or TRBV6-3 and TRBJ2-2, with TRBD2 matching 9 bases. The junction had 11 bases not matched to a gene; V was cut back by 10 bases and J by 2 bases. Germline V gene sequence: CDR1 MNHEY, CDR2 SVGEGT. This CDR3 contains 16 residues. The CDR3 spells CATLRAGGLNTGELFS. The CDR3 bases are TGTGCCACCCTCCGAGCGGGAGGCCTTAACACCGGGGAGCTGTTTTCT.

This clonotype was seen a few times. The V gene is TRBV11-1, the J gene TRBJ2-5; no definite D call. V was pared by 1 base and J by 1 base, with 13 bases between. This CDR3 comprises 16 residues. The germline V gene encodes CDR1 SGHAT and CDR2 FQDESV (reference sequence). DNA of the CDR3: TGTGCCAGCAGCTTAGAATCTGAGTATCTCCAAGAGACCCAGTACTTC. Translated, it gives CASSLESEYLQETQYF.

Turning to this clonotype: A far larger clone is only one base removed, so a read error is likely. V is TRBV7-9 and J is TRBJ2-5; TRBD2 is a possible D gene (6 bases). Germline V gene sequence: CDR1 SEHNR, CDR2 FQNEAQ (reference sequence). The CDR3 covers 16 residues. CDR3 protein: CASSLGDGSLRDEQLF. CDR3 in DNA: TGTGCCAGCAGCTTAGGGGACGGTTCTTTGCGGGATGAGCAGCTCTTC.

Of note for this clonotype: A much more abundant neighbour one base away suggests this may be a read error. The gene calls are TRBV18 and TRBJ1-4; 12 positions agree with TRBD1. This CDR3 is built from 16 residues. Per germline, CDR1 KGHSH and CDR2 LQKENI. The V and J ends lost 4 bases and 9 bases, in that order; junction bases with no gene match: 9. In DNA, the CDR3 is TGTGCCAGCTCACGAGGGACAGGGGGCAGGAATAAAAAACTGTTTTTT. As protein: CASSRGTGGRNKKLFF.

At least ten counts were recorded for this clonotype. The CDR3 here is CASSLNRGRLNYGYTF. For the CDR3, the DNA is TGTGCCAGCAGTTTAAACAGGGGAAGGCTTAACTATGGCTACACCTTC. This chain uses TRBV27 with TRBJ1-2; 7 positions agree with TRBD1. The CDR3 runs to 16 residues. The V and J ends lost 2 bases and 1 base, in that order; junction bases with no gene match: 7. CDR1 and CDR2 from the germline V gene are MNHEY and SMNVEV (reference sequence).

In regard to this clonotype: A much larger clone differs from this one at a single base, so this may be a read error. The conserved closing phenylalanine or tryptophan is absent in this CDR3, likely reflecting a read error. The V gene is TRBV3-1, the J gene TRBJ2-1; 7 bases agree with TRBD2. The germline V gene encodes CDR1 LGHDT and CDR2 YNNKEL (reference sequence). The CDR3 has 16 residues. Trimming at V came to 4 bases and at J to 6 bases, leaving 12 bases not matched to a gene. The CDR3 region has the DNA TGTGCCAGCAGCCGGGATGCCGCTAGCGGCGGCAATGAGCAGTTCCTC. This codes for CASSRDAASGGNEQFL.

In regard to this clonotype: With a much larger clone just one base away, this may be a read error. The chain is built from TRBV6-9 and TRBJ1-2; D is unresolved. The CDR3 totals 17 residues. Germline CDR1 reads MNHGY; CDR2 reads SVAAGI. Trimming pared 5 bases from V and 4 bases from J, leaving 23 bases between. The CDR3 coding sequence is TGTGCCAGCAGTACGATCGTGCCTTACGGAAAGACCTATGGCTACACCTTC. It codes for CASSTIVPYGKTYGYTF.

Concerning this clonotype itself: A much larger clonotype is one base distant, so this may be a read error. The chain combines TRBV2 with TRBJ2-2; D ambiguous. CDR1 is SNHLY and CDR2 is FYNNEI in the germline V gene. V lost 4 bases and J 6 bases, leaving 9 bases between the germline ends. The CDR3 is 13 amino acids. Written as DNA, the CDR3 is TGTGCCAGCAGTGCACTCTCAGCCGGGGAGCTGTTTTTT. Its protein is CASSALSAGELFF.

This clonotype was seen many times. CDR3 amino acids: CASSSKTGAYTGELFF. The CDR3 nucleotides read TGTGCCAGCAGTTCCAAGACAGGGGCCTACACCGGGGAGCTGTTTTTT. The chain links TRBV6-5 to TRBJ2-2; 8 positions match TRBD1. Per germline, CDR1 MNHEY and CDR2 SVGAGI. This CDR3 comprises 16 residues. With 4 bases clipped from V and 3 bases from J, the junction kept 7 bases outside the gene matches.

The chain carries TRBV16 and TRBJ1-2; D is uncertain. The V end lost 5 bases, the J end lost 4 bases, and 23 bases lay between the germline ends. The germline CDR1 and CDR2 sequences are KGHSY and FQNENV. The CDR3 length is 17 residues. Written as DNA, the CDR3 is TGTGCCAGCAGCGTACGATCGGTCGCTAGAAAGACCTATGGCTACACCTTC. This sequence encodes CASSVRSVARKTYGYTF.

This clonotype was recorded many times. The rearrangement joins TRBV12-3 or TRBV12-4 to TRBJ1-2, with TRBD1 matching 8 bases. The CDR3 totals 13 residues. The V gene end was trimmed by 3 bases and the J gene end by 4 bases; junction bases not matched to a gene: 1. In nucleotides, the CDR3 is TGTGCCAGCAGTTTTACAGGGGGCTATGGCTACACCTTC. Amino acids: CASSFTGGYGYTF.

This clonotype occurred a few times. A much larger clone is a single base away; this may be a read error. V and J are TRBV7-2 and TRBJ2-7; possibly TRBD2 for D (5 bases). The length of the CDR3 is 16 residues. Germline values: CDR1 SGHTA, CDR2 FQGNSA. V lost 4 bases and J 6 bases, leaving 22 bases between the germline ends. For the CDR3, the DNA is TGTACCAGCAGCTCCCGGGGTCTTCCCAATCCTCTCGAGCAGTACGTC. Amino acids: CTSSSRGLPNPLEQYV.

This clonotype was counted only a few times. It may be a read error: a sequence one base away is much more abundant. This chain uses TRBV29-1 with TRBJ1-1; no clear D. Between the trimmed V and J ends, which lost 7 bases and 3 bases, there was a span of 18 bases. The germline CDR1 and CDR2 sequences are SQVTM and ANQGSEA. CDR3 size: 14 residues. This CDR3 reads CSALGRRGYTEAFF. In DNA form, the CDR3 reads TGCAGCGCTCTCGGAAGACGGGGTTACACTGAAGCTTTCTTT.

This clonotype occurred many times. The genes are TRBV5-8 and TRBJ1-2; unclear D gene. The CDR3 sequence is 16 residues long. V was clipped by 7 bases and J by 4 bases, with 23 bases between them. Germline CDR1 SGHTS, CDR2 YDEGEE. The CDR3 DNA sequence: TGTGCCAGCTCTTTTCGTCATCCACGAAAGACCTATGGCTACACCTTC. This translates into CASSFRHPRKTYGYTF.

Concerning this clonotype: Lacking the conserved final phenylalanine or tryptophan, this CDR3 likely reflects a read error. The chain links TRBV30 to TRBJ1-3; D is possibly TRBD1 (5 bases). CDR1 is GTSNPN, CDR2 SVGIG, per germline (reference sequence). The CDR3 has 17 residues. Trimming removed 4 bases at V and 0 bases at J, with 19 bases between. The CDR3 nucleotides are TGTGCCTGGAAGAGTGGCGGGGCAGCGACCTCTGGAAACACCATATATTCT. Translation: CAWKSGGAATSGNTIYS.

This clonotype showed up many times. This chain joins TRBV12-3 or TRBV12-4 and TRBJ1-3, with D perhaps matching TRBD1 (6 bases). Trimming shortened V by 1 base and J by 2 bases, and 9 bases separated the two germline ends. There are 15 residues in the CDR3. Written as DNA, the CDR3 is TGTGCCAGCAGTTTAGAAGGGGGTACTGGAAACACCATATATTTT. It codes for CASSLEGGTGNTIYF.

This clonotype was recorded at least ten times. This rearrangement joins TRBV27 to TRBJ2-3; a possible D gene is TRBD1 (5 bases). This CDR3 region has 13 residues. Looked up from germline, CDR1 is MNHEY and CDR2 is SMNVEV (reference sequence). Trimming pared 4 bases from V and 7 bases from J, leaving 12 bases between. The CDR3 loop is CASSSHRTNTQYF. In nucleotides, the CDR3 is TGTGCCAGCAGTTCCCATAGGACAAATACGCAGTATTTT.

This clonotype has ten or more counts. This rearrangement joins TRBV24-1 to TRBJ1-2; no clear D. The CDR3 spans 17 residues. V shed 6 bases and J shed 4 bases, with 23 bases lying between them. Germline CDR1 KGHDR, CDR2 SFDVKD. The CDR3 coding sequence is TGTGCCACCAGTTGTCGGTTTAGTACCAGAAAGACCTATGGCTACACCTTC. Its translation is CATSCRFSTRKTYGYTF.

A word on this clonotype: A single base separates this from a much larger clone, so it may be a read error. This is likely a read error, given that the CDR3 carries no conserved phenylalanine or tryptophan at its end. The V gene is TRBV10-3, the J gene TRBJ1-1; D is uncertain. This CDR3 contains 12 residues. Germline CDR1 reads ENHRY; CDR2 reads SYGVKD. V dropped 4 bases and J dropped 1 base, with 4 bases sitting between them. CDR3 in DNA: TGTGCCATCAGTGTGCAGAACACTGAAGCTTTCATT. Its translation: CAISVQNTEAFI.

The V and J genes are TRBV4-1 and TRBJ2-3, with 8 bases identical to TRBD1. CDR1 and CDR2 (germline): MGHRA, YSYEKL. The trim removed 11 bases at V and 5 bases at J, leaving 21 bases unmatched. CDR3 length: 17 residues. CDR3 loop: CAGIQEALGTGGDTQYF. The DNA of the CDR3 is TGCGCCGGCATCCAAGAAGCCCTCGGGACAGGTGGAGATACGCAGTATTTT.

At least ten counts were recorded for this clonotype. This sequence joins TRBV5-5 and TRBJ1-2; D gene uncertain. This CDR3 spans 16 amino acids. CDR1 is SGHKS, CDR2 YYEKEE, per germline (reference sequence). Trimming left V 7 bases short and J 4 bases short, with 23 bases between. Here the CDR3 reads CASAYPVSRKTYGYTF. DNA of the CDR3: TGTGCCAGCGCCTATCCTGTCTCGCGAAAGACCTATGGCTACACCTTC.

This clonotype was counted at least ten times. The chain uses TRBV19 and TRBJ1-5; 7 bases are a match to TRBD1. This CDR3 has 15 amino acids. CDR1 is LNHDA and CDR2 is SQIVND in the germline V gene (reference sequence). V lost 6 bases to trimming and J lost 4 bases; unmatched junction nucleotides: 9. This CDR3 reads CASSLDRAENQPQHF. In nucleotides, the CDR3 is TGTGCCAGTAGCCTTGACAGGGCGGAGAATCAGCCCCAGCATTTT.

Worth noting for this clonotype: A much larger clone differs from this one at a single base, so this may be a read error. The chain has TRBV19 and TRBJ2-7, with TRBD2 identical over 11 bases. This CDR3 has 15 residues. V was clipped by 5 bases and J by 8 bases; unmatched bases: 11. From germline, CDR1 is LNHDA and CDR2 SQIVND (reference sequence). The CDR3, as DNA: TGTGCCAGTAGTTTTAGGGTGACTAGCGGGACCAAGCAGTACTTC. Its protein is CASSFRVTSGTKQYF.

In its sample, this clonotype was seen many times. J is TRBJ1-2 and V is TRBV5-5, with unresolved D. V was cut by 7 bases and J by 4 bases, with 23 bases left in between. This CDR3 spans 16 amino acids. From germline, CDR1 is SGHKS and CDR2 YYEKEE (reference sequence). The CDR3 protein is CASHGYVSRKTYGYTF. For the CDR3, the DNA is TGTGCCAGCCACGGTTATGTCTCGCGAAAGACCTATGGCTACACCTTC. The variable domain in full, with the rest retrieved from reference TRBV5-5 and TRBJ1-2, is DAGVTQSPTHLIKTRGQQVTLRCSPISGHKSVSWYQQVLGQGPQFIFQYYEKEERGRGNFPDRFSARQFPNYSSELNVNALLLGDSALYLCASHGYVSRKTYGYTFGSGTRLTVV.

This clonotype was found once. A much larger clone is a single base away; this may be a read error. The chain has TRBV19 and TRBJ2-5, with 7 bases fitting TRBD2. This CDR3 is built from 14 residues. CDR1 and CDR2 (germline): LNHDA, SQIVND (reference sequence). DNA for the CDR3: TGTGCCAGTGGTATGGGGGGGGTGCAAGAGACCCAGTACTTC. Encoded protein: CASGMGGVQETQYF.

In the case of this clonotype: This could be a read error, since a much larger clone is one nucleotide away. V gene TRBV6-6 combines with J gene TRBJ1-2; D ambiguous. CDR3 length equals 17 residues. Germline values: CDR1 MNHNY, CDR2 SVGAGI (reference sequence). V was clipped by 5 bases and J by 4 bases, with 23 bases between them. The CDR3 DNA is TGTGCCAGCAGTCTTATTATAGGTGGGAGAAGGACCTATGGCTACACCTTC. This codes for CASSLIIGGRRTYGYTF.

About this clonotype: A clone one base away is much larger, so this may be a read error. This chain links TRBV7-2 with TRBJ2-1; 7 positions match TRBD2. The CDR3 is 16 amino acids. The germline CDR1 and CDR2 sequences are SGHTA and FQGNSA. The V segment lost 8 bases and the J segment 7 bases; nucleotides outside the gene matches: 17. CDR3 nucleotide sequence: TGTGCCAGCCGCCATCCCCGGCGGGAGTATATAAATGAGCAGTTCTTC. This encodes CASRHPRREYINEQFF.

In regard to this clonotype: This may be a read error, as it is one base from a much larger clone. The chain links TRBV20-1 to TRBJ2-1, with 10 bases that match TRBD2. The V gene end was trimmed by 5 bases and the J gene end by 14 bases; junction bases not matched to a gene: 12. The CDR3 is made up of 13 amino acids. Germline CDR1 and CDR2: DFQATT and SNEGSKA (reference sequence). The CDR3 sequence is CSARGEMLAGEFF. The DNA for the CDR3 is TGCAGTGCTCGGGGGGAGATGCTAGCGGGAGAGTTCTTC.